These T cell receptor beta chains were read from a single sample in a study of blood T cell repertoires in COVID-19. Method: immunoSEQ multiplex PCR; TCRdb's copy keeps in-frame clones and lacks some. The data hold 150,000 to 200,000 clones, with about 86% observed a single time. Sequencing was performed on peripheral blood. These receptors were collected from an older woman with acute or convalescent COVID-19. CDR3s leave out the opening cysteine and the closing phenylalanine or tryptophan.

J	V	CDR3
TRBJ2-7	TRBV5-1	ASSLSGEGQI
TRBJ2-1	TRBV11-2	ASSLGRGKYNEQF
TRBJ1-2	TRBV5-6	ASSLEVRENYGYT
TRBJ2-6	TRBV27	ASSPGTSGAGANVLT
TRBJ2-7	TRBV7-8	ASSLAGQSYEQY
TRBJ1-1	TRBV30	AGSGTGNTEAF
TRBJ1-2	TRBV24-1	ATSDSRQAPIYGYT
TRBJ1-5	TRBV6-5	ASSYTYSNQPQH
TRBJ2-7	TRBV2	ASSDSGDINSYEQY
TRBJ1-1	TRBV5-1	ASMRARNTEAF
TRBJ2-7	TRBV5-6	ASSFQGQGFEQY
TRBJ1-2	TRBV28	ASSLQRYGYT
TRBJ1-1	TRBV6-5	ASRYNTEAF
TRBJ1-2	TRBV27	ASSLRQGAAYGYT
TRBJ2-1	TRBV6-1	ASSDRGRGNEQF
TRBJ2-7	TRBV14	ASSQGNGLARYEQY
TRBJ2-5	TRBV5-6	ASSLDRTRWETQY